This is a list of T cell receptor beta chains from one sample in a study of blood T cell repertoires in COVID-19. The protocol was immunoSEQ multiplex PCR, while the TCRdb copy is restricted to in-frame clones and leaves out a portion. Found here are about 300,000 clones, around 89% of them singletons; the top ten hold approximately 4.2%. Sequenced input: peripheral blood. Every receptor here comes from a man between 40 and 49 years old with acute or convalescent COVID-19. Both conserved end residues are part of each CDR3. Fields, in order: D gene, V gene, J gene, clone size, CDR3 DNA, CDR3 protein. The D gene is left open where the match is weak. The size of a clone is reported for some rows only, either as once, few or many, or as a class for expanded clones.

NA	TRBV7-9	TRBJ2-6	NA	TGTGCCGGCAGCTTAAAAGGCGGCGTTGGGGACTCAGGGGCCAACGTCCTGACTTTC	CAGSLKGGVGDSGANVLTF
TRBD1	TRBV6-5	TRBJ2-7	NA	TGTGCCAGCAGTAGAACGGGACAGGGGGCGTACGAGCAGTACTTC	CASSRTGQGAYEQYF
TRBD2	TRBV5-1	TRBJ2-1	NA	TGCGCCAGCAGTTTGGCGGGGGATGAGCAGTTCTTC	CASSLAGDEQFF
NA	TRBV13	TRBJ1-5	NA	TGTGCCAGCAGCTTAAGCCGCAATCAGCCCCAGCATTTT	CASSLSRNQPQHF
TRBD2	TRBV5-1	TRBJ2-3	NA	TGCGCCAGCAGCCCCAGGACTAGCGGGGCCCCAGATACGCAGTATTTT	CASSPRTSGAPDTQYF
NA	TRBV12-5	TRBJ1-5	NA	TGTGCTAGTGGTTTGGTTAGGGACATAAATCAGCCCCAGCATTTT	CASGLVRDINQPQHF
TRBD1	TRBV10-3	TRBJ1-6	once	TGTGCCATCAGTGACTGGACAGGGCGGGATAATTCACCCCTCCACTTT	CAISDWTGRDNSPLHF
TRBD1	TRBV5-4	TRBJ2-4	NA	TGTGCCAGCAAGGGGGACAGGGGTAGAAACATTCAGTACTTC	CASKGDRGRNIQYF
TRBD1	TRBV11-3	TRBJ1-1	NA	TGTGCCAGCAGCTTGGGACAGGGAGGTGAAGCTTTCTTT	CASSLGQGGEAFF
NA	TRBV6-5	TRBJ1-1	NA	TGTGCCAGCAGTATCTCTAGGTACGCTGAAGCTTTCTTT	CASSISRYAEAFF
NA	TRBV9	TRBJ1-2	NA	TGTGCCAGCAGCAAGGGGGTCTATGGCTACACCTTC	CASSKGVYGYTF